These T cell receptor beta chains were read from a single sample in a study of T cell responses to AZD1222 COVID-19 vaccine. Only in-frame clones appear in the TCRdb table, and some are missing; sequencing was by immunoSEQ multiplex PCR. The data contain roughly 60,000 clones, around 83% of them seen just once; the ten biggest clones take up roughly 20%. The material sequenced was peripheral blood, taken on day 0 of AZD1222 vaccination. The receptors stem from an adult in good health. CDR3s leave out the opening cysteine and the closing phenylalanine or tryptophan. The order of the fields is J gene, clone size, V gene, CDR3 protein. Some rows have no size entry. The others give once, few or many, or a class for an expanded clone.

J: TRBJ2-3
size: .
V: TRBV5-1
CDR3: ASSFWTSGSTDTQY

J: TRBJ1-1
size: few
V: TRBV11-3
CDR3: ASSLGGDREAF

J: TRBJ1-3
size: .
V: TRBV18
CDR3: ASSSLNRDTGNTIY

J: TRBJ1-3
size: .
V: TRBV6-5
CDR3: ASSFRGSSGNTIY

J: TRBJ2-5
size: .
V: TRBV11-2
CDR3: ASSSQGAETQY

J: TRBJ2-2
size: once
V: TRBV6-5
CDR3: ASNQGYGTGELF

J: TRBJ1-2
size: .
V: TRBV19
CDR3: ASLFVGQGLNYGYT

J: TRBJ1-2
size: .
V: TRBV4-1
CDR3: ASSQGGGADPYGYT

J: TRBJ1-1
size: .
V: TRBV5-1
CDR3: ASSRDRMNTEAF

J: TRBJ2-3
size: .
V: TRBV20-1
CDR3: SASGLAIGTDTQY

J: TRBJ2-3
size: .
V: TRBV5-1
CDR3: ASSWATDTQY

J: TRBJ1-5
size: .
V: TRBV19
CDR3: ASRIRVLGIQPQH

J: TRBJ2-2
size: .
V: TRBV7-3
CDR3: ASSRGANTGELF

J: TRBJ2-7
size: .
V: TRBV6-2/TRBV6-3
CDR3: ASSYPLAGVSGMSRYEQY

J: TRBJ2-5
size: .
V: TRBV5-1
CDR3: ASTFSGGGVQETQY

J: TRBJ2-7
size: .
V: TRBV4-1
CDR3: ASTEQASGPYEQY

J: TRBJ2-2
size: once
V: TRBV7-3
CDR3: ASSLGANTGELF

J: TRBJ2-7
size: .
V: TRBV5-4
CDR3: ASSPTGDYEQY

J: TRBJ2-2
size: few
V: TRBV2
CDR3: ASIPIAGGPTGELF

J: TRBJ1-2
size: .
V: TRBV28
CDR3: ASRGTENYGYT

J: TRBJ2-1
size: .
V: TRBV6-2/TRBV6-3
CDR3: ASTPPGREFNEQF

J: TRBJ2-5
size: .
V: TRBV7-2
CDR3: ASSLTTGGKETQY

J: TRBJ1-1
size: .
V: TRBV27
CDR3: ASSLERGSLLGAF

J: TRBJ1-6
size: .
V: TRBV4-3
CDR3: ASSQDGYSQDSPLH

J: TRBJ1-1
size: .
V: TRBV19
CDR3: ASQTQNLPEAF

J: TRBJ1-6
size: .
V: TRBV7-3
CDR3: ASSLGVENSPLH

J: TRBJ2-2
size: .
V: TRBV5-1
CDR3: ASSSSLANTGELF

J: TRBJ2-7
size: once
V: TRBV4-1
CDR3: ASSQDPETVVYEQY

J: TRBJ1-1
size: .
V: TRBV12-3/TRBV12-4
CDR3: ASGTGDYTEAF

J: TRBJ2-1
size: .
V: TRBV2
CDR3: ASYGTGTAGLNEQF

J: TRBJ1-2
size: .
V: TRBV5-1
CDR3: ASSVAHDGGYT

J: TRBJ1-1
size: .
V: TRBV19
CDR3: ASSGRWNTEAF

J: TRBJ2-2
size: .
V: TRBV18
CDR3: ASSQGGPNTGELF

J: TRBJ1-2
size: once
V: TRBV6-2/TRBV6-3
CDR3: ASSYRGTGSYGYT

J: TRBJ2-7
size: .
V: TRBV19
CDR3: ASSIESGDGEQY

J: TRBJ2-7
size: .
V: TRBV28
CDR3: ASSFDRDRQSYEQY

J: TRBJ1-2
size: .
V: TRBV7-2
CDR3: ASSLTGGGYT

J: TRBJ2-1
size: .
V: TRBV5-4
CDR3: ASSSSGSRSYNEQF

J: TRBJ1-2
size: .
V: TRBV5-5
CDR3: ASSLDTGSYT

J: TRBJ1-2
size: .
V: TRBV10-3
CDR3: AIRPTLNEYGYT

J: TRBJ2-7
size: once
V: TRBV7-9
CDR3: ASSLAGTSEQY

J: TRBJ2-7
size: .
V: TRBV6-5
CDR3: ASSSRTSTYEQY

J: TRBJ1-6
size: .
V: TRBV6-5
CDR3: ASSRGQPYNSPLH

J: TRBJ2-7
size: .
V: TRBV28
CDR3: ASRRTGTSAYEQY

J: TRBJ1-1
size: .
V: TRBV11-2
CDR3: ASSLEGGSTEAF

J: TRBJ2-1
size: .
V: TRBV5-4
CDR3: ASSPDLPPYNEQF

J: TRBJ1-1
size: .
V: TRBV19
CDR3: ASTKRGITEAF

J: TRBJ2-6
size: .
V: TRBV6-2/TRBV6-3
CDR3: ASSGGHSGANVLT

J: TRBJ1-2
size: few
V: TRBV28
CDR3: ATTGGAGYGYT

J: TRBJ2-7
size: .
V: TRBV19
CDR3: ASSITGNSYEQY

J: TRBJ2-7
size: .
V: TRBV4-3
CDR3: ASSQLRGQGYEQY

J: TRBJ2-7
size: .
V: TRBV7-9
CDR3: ASSPRSGQEQY

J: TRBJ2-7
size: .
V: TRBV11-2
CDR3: ASSLGGVGTSYEQY

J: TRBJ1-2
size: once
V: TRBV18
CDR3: ASSPPADYGYT

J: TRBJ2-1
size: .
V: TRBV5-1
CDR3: ASSSGTSGSLNEQF

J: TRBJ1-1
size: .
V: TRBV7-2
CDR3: ASSLARMNTEAF

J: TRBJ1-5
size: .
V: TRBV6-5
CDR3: ASLAEPSNQPQH

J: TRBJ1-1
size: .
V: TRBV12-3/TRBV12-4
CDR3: ASSPDGNTEAF

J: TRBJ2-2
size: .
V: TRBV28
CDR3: ASSLSRGFGGELF

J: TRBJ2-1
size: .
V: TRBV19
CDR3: ASSNPGWERRPPEQF